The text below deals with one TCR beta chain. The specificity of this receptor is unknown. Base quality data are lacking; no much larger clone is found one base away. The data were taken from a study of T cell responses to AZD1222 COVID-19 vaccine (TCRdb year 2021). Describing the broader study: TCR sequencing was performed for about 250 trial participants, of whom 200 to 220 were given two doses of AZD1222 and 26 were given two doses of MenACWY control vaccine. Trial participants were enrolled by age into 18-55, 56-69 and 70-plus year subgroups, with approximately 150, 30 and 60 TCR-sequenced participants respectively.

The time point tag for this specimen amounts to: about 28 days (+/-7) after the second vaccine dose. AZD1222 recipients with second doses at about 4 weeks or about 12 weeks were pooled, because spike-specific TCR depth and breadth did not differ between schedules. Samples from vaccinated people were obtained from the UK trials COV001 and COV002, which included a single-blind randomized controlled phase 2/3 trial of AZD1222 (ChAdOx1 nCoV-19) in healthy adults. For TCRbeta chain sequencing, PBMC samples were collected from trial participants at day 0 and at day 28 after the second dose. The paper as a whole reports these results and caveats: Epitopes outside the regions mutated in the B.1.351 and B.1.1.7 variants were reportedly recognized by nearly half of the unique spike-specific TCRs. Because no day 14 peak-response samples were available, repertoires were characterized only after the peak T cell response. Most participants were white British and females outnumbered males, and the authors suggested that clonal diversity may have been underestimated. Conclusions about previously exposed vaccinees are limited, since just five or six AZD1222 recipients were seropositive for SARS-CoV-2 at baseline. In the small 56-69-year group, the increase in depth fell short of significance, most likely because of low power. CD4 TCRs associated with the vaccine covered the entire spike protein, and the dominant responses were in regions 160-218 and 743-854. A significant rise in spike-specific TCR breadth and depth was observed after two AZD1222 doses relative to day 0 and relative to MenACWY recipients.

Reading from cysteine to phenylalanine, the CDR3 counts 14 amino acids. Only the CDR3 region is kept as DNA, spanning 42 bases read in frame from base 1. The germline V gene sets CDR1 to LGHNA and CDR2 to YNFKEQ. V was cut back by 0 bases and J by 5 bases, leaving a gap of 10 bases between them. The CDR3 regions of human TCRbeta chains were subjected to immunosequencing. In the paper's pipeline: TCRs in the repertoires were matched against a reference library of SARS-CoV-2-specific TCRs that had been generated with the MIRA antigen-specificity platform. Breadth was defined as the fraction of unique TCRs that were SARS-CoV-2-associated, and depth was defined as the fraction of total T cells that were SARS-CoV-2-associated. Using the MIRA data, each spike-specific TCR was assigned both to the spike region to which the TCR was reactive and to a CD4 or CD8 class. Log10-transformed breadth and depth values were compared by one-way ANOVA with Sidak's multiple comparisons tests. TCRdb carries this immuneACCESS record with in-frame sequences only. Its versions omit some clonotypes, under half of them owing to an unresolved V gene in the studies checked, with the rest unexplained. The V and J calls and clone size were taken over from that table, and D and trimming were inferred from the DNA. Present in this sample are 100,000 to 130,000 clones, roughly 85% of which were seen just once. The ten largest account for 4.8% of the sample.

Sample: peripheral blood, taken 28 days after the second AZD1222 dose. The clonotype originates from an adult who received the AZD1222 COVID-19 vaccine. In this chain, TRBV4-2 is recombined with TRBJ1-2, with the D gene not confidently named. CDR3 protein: CASSQEGRRYGYTF. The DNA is TGTGCCAGCAGCCAAGAGGGCAGACGGTATGGCTACACCTTC.